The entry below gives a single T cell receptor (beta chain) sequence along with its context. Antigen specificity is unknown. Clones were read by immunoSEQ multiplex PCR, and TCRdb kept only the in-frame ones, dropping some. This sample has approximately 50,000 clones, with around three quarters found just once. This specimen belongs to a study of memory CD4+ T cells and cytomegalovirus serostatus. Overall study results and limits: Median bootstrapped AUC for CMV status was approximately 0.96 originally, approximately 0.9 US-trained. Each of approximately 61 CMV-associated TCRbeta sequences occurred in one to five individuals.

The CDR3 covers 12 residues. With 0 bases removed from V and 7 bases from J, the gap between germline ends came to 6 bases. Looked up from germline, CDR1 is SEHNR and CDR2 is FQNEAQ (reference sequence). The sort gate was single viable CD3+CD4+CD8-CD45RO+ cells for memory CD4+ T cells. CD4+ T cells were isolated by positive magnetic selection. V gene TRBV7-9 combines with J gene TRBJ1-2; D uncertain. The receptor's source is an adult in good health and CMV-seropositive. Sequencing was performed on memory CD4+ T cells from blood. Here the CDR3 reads CASSLAFRGYTF. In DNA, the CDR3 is TGTGCCAGCAGCTTAGCGTTCCGTGGCTACACCTTC.